A single sample is the source of the 2 T cell receptor beta chains below, sequenced in a study of T-cell reconstitution after alpha-beta-depleted transplantation in children. Preparation of the TCRbeta library involved a method that used unique molecular identifiers. TCRdb re-called the PCR reads with MiXCR, one entry per CDR3 protein. The sample contains some 280,000 distinct CDR3 sequences, 9.5% to 10% of which appear only once. Sequences were derived from PBMCs from the stem cell graft donor, sampled from the stem cell graft. These receptors were taken from a human donor who donated a stem cell graft to a child with SCID.

V usage is TRBV7-8 and J usage is TRBJ2-7, with D unresolved. The CDR3 runs 13 residues. The V end lost 0 bases, the J end lost 6 bases, and 9 bases lay between the germline ends. Germline-derived CDR1 and CDR2 are SGHVS and FQNEAQ. Written as DNA, the CDR3 is TGTGCCAGCAGCTTAGCGTTCGGGCGCGAGCAGTACTTC. Its protein is CASSLAFGREQYF.

V usage is TRBV10-3 and J usage is TRBJ1-4; D gene unclear. Germline CDR1 reads ENHRY; CDR2 reads SYGVKD. Trimming left V 0 bases short and J 0 bases short, with 8 bases between. The CDR3 has 16 amino acids. CDR3 protein: CAISESAGPTNEKLFF. The CDR3 DNA follows: TGTGCCATCAGTGAGTCGGCCGGTCCAACTAATGAAAAACTGTTTTTT.